This entry features one T cell receptor (beta chain) sequence. Its matching antigen is unknown. This CDR3 region has 14 residues. Trimming at V came to 7 bases and at J to 1 base, leaving 5 bases not matched to a gene. Germline values: CDR1 MNHEY, CDR2 SVGAGI. The data derive from a study of radiotherapy plus CTLA-4 blockade in lung cancer. About the research overall: Of the patients, around 17% showed objective responses and about 30% attained disease control.

Study findings and constraints: Once radiotherapy plus ipilimumab had been given, TCR clones derived from tumor expanded in blood.

TCRdb's copy holds only in-frame clones and misses some; the assay was immunoSEQ multiplex PCR. The sample records tens of thousands of clones, around 80% being singletons. The clonotype was recovered from a human donor with non-small cell lung cancer who had a complete response to radiotherapy plus ipilimumab. The chain is built from TRBV6-5 and TRBJ2-7; TRBD1 matches at 9 bases. The material was peripheral blood, obtained from a patient treated with radiotherapy plus ipilimumab. The CDR3 loop is CASKGTGRSYEQYF. The CDR3 DNA is TGTGCCAGCAAGGGGACAGGGAGGTCCTACGAGCAGTACTTC.